The next 20 T cell receptor beta chains were all read from a single sample in a study of sequential checkpoint blockade in melanoma. The treatment denotes: randomized to nivolumab then ipilimumab (arm A) or the reverse (arm B). TCRdb keeps only in-frame clones here, not all; method: immunoSEQ multiplex PCR. The profile covers about 37,000 clones, with roughly 32% appearing a single time and 1.6% taken by the ten largest. The sample was tumor tissue (inferred from file names), taken from a patient given nivolumab and ipilimumab in sequence. All receptors come from a human donor with melanoma.

This clone was detected many times. The V call is TRBV11-3, the J call TRBJ2-3; 9 positions agree with TRBD2. V lost 5 bases, J lost 4 bases, and 13 bases stayed unmatched. The CDR3 covers 17 residues. Germline V lookup: CDR1 SGHNT, CDR2 YENEEA. Here the CDR3 reads CASSPRSIAGDSDTQYF. Here the CDR3 DNA reads TGTGCCAGCAGCCCTCGGAGTATAGCGGGAGACTCAGATACGCAGTATTTT.

V is TRBV19 and J is TRBJ1-5; the match to TRBD1 covers 7 bases. The CDR3 has 14 residues. CDR1 is LNHDA, CDR2 SQIVND, per germline (reference sequence). The V and J ends lost 7 bases and 2 bases, in that order; junction bases with no gene match: 5. CDR3 amino acids: CASNRGVGNQPQHF. The CDR3 DNA is TGTGCCAGTAACAGGGGCGTTGGCAATCAGCCCCAGCATTTT. The full variable domain, completed using reference TRBV19 and TRBJ1-5, is DGGITQSPKYLFRKEGQNVTLSCEQNLNHDAMYWYRQDPGQGLRLIYYSQIVNDFQKGDIAEGYSVSREKKESFPLTVTSAQKNPTAFYLCASNRGVGNQPQHFGDGTRLSIL.

The J gene is TRBJ2-2, the V gene TRBV28, with 8 bases identical to TRBD1. The trim removed 3 bases at V and 1 base at J, leaving 1 base unmatched. Germline V gives CDR1 MDHEN, CDR2 SYDVKM. This CDR3 is 15 amino acids long. The CDR3 sequence: CASSLTGVNTGELFF. The CDR3, as DNA: TGTGCCAGCAGTTTGACAGGGGTGAACACCGGGGAGCTGTTTTTT. The whole variable domain, filled in from reference TRBV28 and TRBJ2-2, reads DVKVTQSSRYLVKRTGEKVFLECVQDMDHENMFWYRQDPGLGLRLIYFSYDVKMKEKGDIPEGYSVSREKKERFSLILESASTNQTSMYLCASSLTGVNTGELFFGEGSRLTVL.

The rearrangement joins TRBV11-3 to TRBJ1-1; 7 nucleotides align to TRBD1. CDR3 size: 15 residues. Germline V lookup: CDR1 SGHNT, CDR2 YENEEA. Trimming removed 5 bases from V and 3 bases from J; junction bases left unmatched: 9. The CDR3 region has the DNA TGTGCCAGCAGCCCCAGGGGGAAGGGTGACACTGAAGCTTTCTTT. Residues: CASSPRGKGDTEAFF.

This clone was detected many times. This chain connects TRBV11-3 to TRBJ2-7, with D possibly matching TRBD2 (6 bases). The CDR3 extends over 14 amino acids. Germline lookup yields CDR1 SGHNT and CDR2 YENEEA. Trimming pared 5 bases from V and 1 base from J, leaving 12 bases between. DNA of the CDR3: TGTGCCAGCAGCCCGCGGGACCGATCCTACGAGCAGTACTTC. Its protein is CASSPRDRSYEQYF. Drawing the rest from reference TRBV11-3 and TRBJ2-7, the complete variable domain is EAGVVQSPRYKIIEKKQPVAFWCNPISGHNTLYWYLQNLGQGPELLIRYENEEAVDDSQLPKDRFSAERLKGVDSTLKIQPAELGDSAVYLCASSPRDRSYEQYFGPGTRLTVT.

The chain carries TRBV19 and TRBJ1-5, with 8 nucleotides matching TRBD1. Germline V lookup: CDR1 LNHDA, CDR2 SQIVND (reference sequence). The CDR3 has 15 amino acids. With V trimmed by 8 bases and J by 4 bases, 10 bases remained unmatched. DNA for the CDR3: TGTGCCAGTTTATCTGGGACAGGAGGAAATCAGCCCCAGCATTTT. It encodes CASLSGTGGNQPQHF. Full variable domain (outside the CDR3, taken from reference TRBV19 and TRBJ1-5): DGGITQSPKYLFRKEGQNVTLSCEQNLNHDAMYWYRQDPGQGLRLIYYSQIVNDFQKGDIAEGYSVSREKKESFPLTVTSAQKNPTAFYLCASLSGTGGNQPQHFGDGTRLSIL.

The V gene is TRBV25-1, the J gene TRBJ2-1, with 10 bases identical to TRBD1. The germline V gene has CDR1 MGHDK and CDR2 SYGVNS. The J segment lost 9 bases and the V segment lost 5 bases, leaving 10 bases of the junction unmatched. The CDR3 has 15 amino acids. CDR3 amino acids: CASSPLTGGRGEQFF. The CDR3 DNA is TGTGCCAGCAGTCCTCTGACAGGGGGCAGGGGTGAGCAGTTCTTC.

The table lists this clone with a few counts. The chain carries TRBV1 and TRBJ1-2; TRBD1 was called by the table and not checked on the DNA. TRBV1 is marked as a pseudogene. The CDR3 is 16 amino acids. CDR3 coding DNA: TGCGCCAGCAGCCAAGATAGGACAGGGGATAGCTATGGCTACACCTTC. Encoded protein: CASSQDRTGDSYGYTF.

The chain is built from TRBV6-8 and TRBJ1-5; D is undetermined. The CDR3 is 14 amino acids. Germline V gene sequence: CDR1 MNHGY, CDR2 SAAAGT. V was cut by 4 bases and J by 0 bases, with 7 bases left in between. Here the CDR3 reads CASSFQNSNQPQHF. CDR3 bases: TGTGCCAGCAGTTTCCAGAATAGCAATCAGCCCCAGCATTTT.

V and J are TRBV13 and TRBJ1-3, with 11 bases aligning to TRBD1. Unmatched junction bases numbered 8, after V lost 5 bases and J lost 2 bases. In germline, CDR1 is PRHDT, CDR2 FYEKMQ (reference sequence). This CDR3 spans 17 amino acids. The CDR3 coding sequence is TGTGCCAGCAGCGCCTCCGGGACAGGGGGAGCTGGAAACACCATATATTTT. Residues: CASSASGTGGAGNTIYF.

The chain is built from TRBV19 and TRBJ2-2, with D possibly being TRBD1 (6 bases). The length of the CDR3 is 13 residues. Germline assignment: CDR1 LNHDA and CDR2 SQIVND (reference sequence). Trimming took off 10 bases at V and 7 bases at J, with 16 bases between the two ends. The CDR3 DNA follows: TGTGCCATCCAGGGACAACGTGGCGGGGAGCTGTTTTTT. It yields the protein CAIQGQRGGELFF.

This clone has just a few counts. The rearrangement joins TRBV13 to TRBJ2-1; 7 nucleotides agree with TRBD1. V lost 0 bases and J lost 2; bases outside the gene matches: 1. Germline V gene data show CDR1 as PRHDT and CDR2 as FYEKMQ (reference sequence). This CDR3 is 15 amino acids long. The CDR3 region is CASSLGGGAYNEQFF. The CDR3 DNA reads as TGTGCCAGCAGCTTAGGAGGGGGCGCCTACAATGAGCAGTTCTTC.

A few counts support this clone. The gene calls are TRBV7-6 and TRBJ1-1; TRBD1 is a possible D gene (5 bases). CDR3 length: 14 amino acids. CDR1 is SGHVS, CDR2 FNYEAQ, per germline. V lost 5 bases, J lost 7 bases, and 17 bases lay in between. DNA for the CDR3: TGTGCCAGCAGCGAGGGCCACCCGGGGGGTGAAGCTTTCTTT. This gives the protein CASSEGHPGGEAFF.

This clone was recorded only once. V is TRBV18 and J is TRBJ2-7; 11 bases agree with TRBD2. Trimming at V came to 0 bases and at J to 7 bases, leaving 2 bases not matched to a gene. This CDR3 region has 14 residues. Germline V gives CDR1 KGHSH, CDR2 LQKENI. CDR3: CASSPPASGGEQYF. In DNA form, the CDR3 reads TGTGCCAGCTCACCACCGGCTAGCGGGGGGGAGCAGTACTTC.

This chain links TRBV19 with TRBJ2-1; 9 bases map to TRBD2. Trimming took 6 bases from V and 8 from J; bases not matched to a gene: 8. CDR3 size: 14 residues. CDR1 and CDR2 (germline): LNHDA, SQIVND (reference sequence). DNA for the CDR3: TGTGCCAGTAGGAGTGGCGGGGGGGCTCATGAGCAGTTCTTC. Its translation is CASRSGGGAHEQFF.

The CDR3 DNA follows: TGTGCCTGGAGTGTTTCGAGGTCTGGGGCCAACGTCCTGACTTTC. It codes for CAWSVSRSGANVLTF. The chain combines TRBV30 with TRBJ2-6; D gene ambiguous. The CDR3 length is 15 residues. Trimming removed 0 bases at V and 1 base at J, with 7 bases between. Germline CDR1 is GTSNPN and CDR2 is SVGIG (reference sequence).

The chain links TRBV4-1 to TRBJ1-4, with a weak D call TRBD1 (5 bases). CDR1 and CDR2 from the germline V gene are MGHRA and YSYEKL. This CDR3 region has 16 residues. Trimming took off 1 base at V and 7 bases at J, with 16 bases between the two ends. The CDR3 sequence is CASSQGFRTSSEKLFF. CDR3 nucleotide sequence: TGCGCCAGCAGCCAAGGATTTCGGACAAGTAGTGAAAAACTGTTTTTT.

This clone was counted only a few times. This chain's CDR3 is CASSPGTVAPGGYTF. CDR3 bases: TGTGCCAGCAGCCCGGGGACAGTAGCGCCAGGTGGCTACACCTTC. The chain combines TRBV11-3 with TRBJ1-2; 7 bases agree with TRBD1. Germline V gene sequence: CDR1 SGHNT, CDR2 YENEEA. Unmatched junction bases numbered 13, after V lost 5 bases and J lost 7 bases. There are 15 residues in the CDR3.

The gene calls are TRBV6-8 and TRBJ2-7; D might be TRBD1 or TRBD2, each matching 5 bases. Germline values: CDR1 MNHGY, CDR2 SAAAGT. V was trimmed by 0 bases and J by 0 bases, leaving 15 bases between them. The CDR3 consists of 17 residues. The CDR3 region is CASSYSRPGTSSYEQYF. Written as DNA, the CDR3 is TGTGCCAGCAGTTACTCCCGCCCGGGGACGAGCTCCTACGAGCAGTACTTC.

This chain links TRBV28 with TRBJ1-1, with no clear D. From germline, CDR1 is MDHEN and CDR2 SYDVKM. V lost 5 bases and J lost 4, with 14 bases in between. This CDR3 comprises 14 residues. The CDR3 DNA reads TGTGCCAGCAGTCGGACCCTAAGGAGCACTGAAGCTTTCTTT. It encodes CASSRTLRSTEAFF.